In its sample, the clone carrying this TCR beta chain was seen a few times. Its antigen remains unidentified. This sample is drawn from a study of T cell responses to AZD1222 COVID-19 vaccine. Study results and caveats: Nearly half of the spike-specific TCRs reportedly recognize variant regions that carry no mutations. Only a handful of people who got AZD1222 tested seropositive at baseline.

Some clones are missing from TCRdb's copy, which holds only in-frame ones; the method was immunoSEQ multiplex PCR. The sample contains 35,000 to 45,000 clones, around 80% of which appear only once. Germline V gene data show CDR1 as LGHNA and CDR2 as YNFKEQ. The ends were cut back, 5 bases at V and 5 bases at J, with 28 bases in the middle. The CDR3 loop spans 19 amino acids. This sequence joins TRBV4-2 and TRBJ2-1; TRBD1 is a possible D gene (5 bases). Here the sequenced sample was peripheral blood, taken on day 0 of AZD1222 vaccination. The sequence came from an adult in good health. CDR3 nucleotides: TGTGCCAGCAGCTATAAGGGTGGGGCGCGGAGACCAGTTCACAATGAGCAGTTCTTC. It yields the protein CASSYKGGARRPVHNEQFF.